This T cell receptor (beta chain) came from a study of blood T cell repertoires in COVID-19. Study as a whole: The cDNA or gDNA used as material had been derived from T cells, B-cell-depleted T cells, or PBMCs.

TCRdb keeps only in-frame clones here, not all; method: immunoSEQ multiplex PCR. This table holds approximately 90,000 clones, approximately 85% found once. Looked up from germline, CDR1 is MDHEN and CDR2 is SYDVKM. After removal of 7 bases from V and 0 bases from J, the junction contained 9 bases not matched to a gene. The CDR3 has 15 amino acids. The receptor was isolated from a human donor in a cohort sampled during active COVID-19. Input material: peripheral blood. The chain joins TRBV28 to TRBJ2-7; 7 bases map to TRBD1. The CDR3 sequence is CASKGADRGSYEQYF. The CDR3 DNA is TGTGCCAGCAAGGGGGCAGACCGAGGCTCCTACGAGCAGTACTTC.